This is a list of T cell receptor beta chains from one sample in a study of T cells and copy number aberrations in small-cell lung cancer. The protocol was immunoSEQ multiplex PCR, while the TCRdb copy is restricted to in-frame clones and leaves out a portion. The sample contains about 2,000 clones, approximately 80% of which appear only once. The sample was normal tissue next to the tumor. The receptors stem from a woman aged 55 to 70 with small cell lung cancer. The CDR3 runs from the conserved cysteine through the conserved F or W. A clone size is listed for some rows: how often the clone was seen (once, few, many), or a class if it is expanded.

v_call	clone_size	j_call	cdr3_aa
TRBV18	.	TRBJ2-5	CASSIASGRAGETQYF
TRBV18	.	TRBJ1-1	CASSPGGDAFF
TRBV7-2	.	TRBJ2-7	CASSASLAGVYEQYF
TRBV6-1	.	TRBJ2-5	CASSETSGGRRETQYF
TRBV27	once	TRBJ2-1	CASSQYRAPPYNEQFF
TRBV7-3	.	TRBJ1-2	CASSQTNRDNYGYTF
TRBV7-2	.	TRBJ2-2	CASSLSSGTNTGELFF
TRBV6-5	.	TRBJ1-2	CASSYSQVTDGYTF
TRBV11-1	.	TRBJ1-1	CASSHNTRTEAFF
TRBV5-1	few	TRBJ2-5	CASSFGQLAGGQETQYF
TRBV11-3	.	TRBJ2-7	CASSLSGYEQYF
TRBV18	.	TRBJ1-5	CASSPSDSNQPQHF
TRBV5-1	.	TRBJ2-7	CASRVAAGNLYEQYF
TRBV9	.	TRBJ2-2	CASSVATQGTGELFF
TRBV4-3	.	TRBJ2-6	CASSQAWSSGANVLTF
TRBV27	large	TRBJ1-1	CASSFRDPGTEAFF
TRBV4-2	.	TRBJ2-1	CASSQERGGAGAYNEQFF
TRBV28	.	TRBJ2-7	CASSLPHSYEQYF
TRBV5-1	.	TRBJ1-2	CASSPEFEGFEGYTF
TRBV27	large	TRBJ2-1	CASSYSGRNEQFF
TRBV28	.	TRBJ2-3	CASSLSTDTQYF
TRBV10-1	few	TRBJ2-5	CASSDQTSSVETQYF
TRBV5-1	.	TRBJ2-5	CASSPGLAGAQETQYF
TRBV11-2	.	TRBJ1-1	CASSLGQGSTEAFF
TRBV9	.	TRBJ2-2	CASSVRGANTGELFF
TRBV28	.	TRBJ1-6	CASGTAYSPLHF
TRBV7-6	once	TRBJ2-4	CASSLDHINIQYF
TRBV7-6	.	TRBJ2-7	CASSLTGLGYEQYF
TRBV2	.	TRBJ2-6	CATPTTGAASGANVLTF
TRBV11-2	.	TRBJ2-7	CASSRTGAGEQYF
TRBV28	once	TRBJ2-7	CASSPSGLLQYF
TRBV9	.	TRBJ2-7	CASSSTQDSYEQYF
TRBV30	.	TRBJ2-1	CAWSGSSYNEQFF
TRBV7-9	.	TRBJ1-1	CASSLVQENTEAFF
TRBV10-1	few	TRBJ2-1	CASSRQEYNEQFF
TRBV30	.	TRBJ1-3	CAWKRAGNTIYF
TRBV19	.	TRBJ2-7	CASSNGQDYEQYF
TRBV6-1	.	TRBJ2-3	CASSALFSSTDTQYF
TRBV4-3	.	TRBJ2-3	CASSQDGEGQDTQYF
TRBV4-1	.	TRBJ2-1	CASSQVPAGITPNEQFF
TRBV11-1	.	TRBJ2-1	CASRPRTSGSNEQFF
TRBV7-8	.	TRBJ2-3	CASSLPPNTQYF
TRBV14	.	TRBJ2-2	CASSQFEETGELFF
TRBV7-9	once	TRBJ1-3	CASSLWDRVTGNTIYF
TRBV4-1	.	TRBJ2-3	CASSQEGGGFGKDTQYF
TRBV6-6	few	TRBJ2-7	CASSYDRNSYEQYF
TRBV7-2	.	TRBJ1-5	CASSPDPGGWQPQHF
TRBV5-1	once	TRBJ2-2	CASSSEGSGRETNTGELFF
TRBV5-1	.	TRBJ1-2	CASSLSGGSTNYGYTF
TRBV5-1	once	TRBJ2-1	CASSSRGLGQGYNEQFF
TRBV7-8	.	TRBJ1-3	CASSPSGNTIYF